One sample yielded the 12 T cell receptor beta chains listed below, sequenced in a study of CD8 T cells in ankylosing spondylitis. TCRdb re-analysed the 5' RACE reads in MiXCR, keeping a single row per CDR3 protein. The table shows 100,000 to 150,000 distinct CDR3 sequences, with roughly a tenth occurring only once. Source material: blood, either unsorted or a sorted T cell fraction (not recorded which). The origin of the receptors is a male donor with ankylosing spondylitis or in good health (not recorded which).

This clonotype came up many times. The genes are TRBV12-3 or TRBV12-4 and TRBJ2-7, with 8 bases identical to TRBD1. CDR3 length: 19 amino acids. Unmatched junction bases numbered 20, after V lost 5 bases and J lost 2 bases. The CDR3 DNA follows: TGTGCCAGCAGTCCGATGTTTCCGGGACAGGTGTTTGGGGCCTACGAGCAGTACTTC. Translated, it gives CASSPMFPGQVFGAYEQYF.

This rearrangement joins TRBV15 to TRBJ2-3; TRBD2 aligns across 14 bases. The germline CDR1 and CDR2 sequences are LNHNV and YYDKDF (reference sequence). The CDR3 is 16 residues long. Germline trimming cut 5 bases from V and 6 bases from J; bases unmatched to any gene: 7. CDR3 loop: CATSRTSGRLGDTQYF. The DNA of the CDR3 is TGTGCCACCAGCCGGACTAGCGGGAGGCTGGGGGATACGCAGTATTTT.

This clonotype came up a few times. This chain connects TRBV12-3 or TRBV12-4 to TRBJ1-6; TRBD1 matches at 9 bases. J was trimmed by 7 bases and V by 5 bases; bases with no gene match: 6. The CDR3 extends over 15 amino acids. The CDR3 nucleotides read TGTGCCAGCAGTCCATGGGACAGGGCCAATTCACCCCTCCACTTT. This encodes CASSPWDRANSPLHF.

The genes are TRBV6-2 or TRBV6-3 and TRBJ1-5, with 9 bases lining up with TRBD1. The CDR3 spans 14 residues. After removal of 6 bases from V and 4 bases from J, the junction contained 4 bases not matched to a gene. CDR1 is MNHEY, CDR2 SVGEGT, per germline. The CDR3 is CASSKDRGNQPQHF. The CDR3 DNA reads TGTGCCAGCAGCAAAGACAGGGGGAATCAGCCCCAGCATTTT.

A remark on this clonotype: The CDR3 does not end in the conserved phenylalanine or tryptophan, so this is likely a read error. CDR3 in DNA: TGTGCCACCAAGGCAAGGGATCCGAACACTGAAGCTTTCCTT. This sequence encodes CATKARDPNTEAFL. The rearrangement uses TRBV12-3 or TRBV12-4 and TRBJ1-1; D ambiguous. The CDR3 length is 14 residues. The ends were cut back, 10 bases at V and 1 base at J, with 16 bases in the middle.

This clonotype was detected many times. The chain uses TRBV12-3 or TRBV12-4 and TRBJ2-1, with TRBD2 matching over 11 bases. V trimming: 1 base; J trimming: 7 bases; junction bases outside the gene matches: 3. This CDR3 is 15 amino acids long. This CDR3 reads CASSLGASGRNEQFF. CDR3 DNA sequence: TGTGCCAGCAGTTTAGGGGCTAGCGGGAGGAATGAGCAGTTCTTC.

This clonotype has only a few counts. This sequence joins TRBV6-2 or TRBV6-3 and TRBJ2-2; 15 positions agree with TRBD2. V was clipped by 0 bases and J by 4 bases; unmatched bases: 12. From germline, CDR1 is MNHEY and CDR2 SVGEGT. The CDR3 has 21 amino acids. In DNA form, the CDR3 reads TGTGCCAGCAGTTACTCGCGGGGCGATTGGACTAGCGGGAGGGCCACCGGGGAGCTGTTTTTT. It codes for CASSYSRGDWTSGRATGELFF.

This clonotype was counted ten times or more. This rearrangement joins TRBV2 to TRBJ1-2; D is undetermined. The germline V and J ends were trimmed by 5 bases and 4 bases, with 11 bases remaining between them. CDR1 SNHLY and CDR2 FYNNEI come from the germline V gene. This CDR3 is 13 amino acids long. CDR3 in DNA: TGTGCCAGCAGTATCGTCACAGCCTATGGCTACACCTTC. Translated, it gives CASSIVTAYGYTF.

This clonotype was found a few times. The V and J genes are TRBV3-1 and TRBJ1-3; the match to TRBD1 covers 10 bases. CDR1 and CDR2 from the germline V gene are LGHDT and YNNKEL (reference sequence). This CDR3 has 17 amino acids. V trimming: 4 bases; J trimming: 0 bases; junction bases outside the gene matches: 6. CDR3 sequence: CASSRGTGAASGNTIYF. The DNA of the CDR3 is TGTGCCAGCAGCCGCGGGACAGGGGCGGCCTCTGGAAACACCATATATTTT.

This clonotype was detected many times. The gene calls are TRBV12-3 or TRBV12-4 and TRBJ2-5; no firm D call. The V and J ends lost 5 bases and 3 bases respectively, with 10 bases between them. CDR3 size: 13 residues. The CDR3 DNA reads TGTGCCAGCAGTCTCCTTCCCAAAGAGACCCAGTACTTC. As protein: CASSLLPKETQYF.

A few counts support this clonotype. The CDR3, as DNA: TGTGCCAGCAGCGTAGTGAACGGGGAGCTGTTTTTT. Protein: CASSVVNGELFF. This chain uses TRBV9 with TRBJ2-2; D call uncertain. V shed 0 bases and J shed 7 bases, with 4 bases lying between them. The CDR3 loop spans 12 amino acids. Germline V lookup: CDR1 SGDLS, CDR2 YYNGEE.

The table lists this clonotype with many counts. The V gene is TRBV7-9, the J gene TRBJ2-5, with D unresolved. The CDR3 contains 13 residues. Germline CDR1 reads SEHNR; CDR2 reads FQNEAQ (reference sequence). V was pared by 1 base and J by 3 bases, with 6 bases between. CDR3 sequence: CASSLGGEETQYF. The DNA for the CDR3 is TGTGCCAGCAGCTTAGGCGGAGAAGAGACCCAGTACTTC.